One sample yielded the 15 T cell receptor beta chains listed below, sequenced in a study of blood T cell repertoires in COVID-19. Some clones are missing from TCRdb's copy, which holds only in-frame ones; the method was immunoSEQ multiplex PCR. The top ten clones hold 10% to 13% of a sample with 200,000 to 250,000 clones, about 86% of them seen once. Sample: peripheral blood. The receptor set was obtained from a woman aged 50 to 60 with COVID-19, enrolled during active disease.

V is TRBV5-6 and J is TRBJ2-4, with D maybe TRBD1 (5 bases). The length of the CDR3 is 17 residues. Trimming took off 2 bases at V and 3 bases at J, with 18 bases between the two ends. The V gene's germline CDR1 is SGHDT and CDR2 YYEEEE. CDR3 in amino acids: CASSLEEGVVGKNIQYF. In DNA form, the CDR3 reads TGTGCCAGCAGCTTAGAAGAAGGGGTCGTAGGCAAAAACATTCAGTACTTC.

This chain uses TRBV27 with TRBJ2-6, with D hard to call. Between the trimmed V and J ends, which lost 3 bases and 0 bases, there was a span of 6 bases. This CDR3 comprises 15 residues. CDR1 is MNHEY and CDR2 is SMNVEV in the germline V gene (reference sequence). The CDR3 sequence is CASSFLPSGANVLTF. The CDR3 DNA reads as TGTGCCAGCAGTTTCCTACCCTCTGGGGCCAACGTCCTGACTTTC.

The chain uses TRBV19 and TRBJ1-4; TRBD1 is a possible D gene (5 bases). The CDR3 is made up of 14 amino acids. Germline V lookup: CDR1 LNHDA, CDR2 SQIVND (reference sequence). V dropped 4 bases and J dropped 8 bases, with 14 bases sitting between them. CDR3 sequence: CASSRTSGKEKLFF. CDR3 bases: TGTGCCAGTAGTAGGACAAGCGGGAAAGAAAAACTGTTTTTT.

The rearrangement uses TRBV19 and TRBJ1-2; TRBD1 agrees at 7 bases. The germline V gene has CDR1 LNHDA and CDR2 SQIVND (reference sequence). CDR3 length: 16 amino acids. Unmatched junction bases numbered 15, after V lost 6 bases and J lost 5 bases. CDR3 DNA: TGTGCCAGTAGACGTAAGGGGGCGAGGTTCGGGTATGGCTACACCTTC. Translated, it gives CASRRKGARFGYGYTF.

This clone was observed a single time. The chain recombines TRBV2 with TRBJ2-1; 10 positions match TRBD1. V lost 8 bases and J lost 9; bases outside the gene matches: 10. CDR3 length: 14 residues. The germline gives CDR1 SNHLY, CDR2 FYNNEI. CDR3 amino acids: CASGERTGGGEQFF. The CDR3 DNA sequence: TGTGCCAGCGGGGAGCGGACAGGGGGTGGTGAGCAGTTCTTC. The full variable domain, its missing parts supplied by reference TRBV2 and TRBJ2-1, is EPEVTQTPSHQVTQMGQEVILRCVPISNHLYFYWYRQILGQKVEFLVSFYNNEISEKSEIFDDQFSVERPDGSNFTLKIRSTKLEDSAMYFCASGERTGGGEQFFGPGTRLTVL.

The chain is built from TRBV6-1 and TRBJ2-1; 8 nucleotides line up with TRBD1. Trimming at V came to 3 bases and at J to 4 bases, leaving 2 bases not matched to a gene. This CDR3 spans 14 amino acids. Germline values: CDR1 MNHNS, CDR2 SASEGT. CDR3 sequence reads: CASSDRGLYNEQFF. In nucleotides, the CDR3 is TGTGCCAGCAGTGACAGGGGGCTGTACAATGAGCAGTTCTTC.

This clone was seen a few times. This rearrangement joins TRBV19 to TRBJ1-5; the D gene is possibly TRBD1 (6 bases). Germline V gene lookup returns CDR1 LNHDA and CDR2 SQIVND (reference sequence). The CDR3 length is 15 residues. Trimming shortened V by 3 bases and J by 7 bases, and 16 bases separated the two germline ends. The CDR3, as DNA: TGTGCCAGTAGTATCGAACAGGGTCCAGGACAGCCCCAGCATTTT. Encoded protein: CASSIEQGPGQPQHF.

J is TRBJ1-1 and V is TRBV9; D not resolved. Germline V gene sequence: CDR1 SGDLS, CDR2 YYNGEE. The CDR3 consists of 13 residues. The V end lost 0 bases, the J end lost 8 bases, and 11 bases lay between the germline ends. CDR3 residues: CASSVVQDSEAFF. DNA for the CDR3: TGTGCCAGCAGCGTAGTCCAGGATTCAGAAGCTTTCTTT.

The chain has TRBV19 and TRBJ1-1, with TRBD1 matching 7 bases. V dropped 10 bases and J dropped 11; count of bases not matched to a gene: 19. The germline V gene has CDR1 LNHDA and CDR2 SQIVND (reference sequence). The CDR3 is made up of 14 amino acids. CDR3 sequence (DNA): TGTGCCACCTCCCGCCGGGACAGCTTACGAGGGGCTTTCTTT. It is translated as CATSRRDSLRGAFF.

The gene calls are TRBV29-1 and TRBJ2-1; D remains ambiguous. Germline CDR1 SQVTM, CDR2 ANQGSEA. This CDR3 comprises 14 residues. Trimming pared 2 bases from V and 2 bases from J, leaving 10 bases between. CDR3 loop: CSVEYITPYNEQFF. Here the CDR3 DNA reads TGCAGCGTTGAATACATAACCCCCTACAATGAGCAGTTCTTC.

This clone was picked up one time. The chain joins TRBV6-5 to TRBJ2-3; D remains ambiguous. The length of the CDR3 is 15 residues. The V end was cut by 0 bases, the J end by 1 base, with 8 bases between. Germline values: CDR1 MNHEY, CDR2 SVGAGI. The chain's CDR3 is CASSYSQTGTDTQYF. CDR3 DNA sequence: TGTGCCAGCAGTTACTCCCAAACGGGCACAGATACGCAGTATTTT.

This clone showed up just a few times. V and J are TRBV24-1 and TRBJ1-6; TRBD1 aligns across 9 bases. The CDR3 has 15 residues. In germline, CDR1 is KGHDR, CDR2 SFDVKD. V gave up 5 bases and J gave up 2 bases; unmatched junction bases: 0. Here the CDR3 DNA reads TGTGCCACCAGTGGGGACAGGGCCTATAATTCACCCCTCCACTTT. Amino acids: CATSGDRAYNSPLHF.

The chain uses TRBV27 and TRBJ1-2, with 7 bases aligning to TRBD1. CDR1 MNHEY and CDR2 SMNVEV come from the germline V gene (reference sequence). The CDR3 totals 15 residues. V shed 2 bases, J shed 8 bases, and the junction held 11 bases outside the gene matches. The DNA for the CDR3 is TGTGCCAGCAGTTTAAATCGGCAGGGGGTTGGGGGCTACACCTTC. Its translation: CASSLNRQGVGGYTF.

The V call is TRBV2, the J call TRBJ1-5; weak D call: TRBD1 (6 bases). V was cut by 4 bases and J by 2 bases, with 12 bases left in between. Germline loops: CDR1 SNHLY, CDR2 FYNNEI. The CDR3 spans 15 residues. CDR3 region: CASSAGGGGNQPQHF. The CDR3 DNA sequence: TGTGCCAGCAGTGCGGGCGGGGGCGGCAATCAGCCCCAGCATTTT.

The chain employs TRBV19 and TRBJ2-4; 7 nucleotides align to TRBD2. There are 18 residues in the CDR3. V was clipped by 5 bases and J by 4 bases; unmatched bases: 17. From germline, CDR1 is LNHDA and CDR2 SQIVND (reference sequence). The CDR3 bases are TGTGCCAGTAGTCCCTCCCCCTCTAGCGGTAGGACGAAAAACATTCAGTACTTC. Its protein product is CASSPSPSSGRTKNIQYF.